What follows are 27 T cell receptor beta chains derived from one specimen sequenced in a study of OX40 agonist ivuxolimab in advanced cancers. Measured with immunoSEQ multiplex PCR; TCRdb has only the in-frame clones, and not every one. The sample has roughly 42,000 clones, approximately 86% seen once; the top ten hold around 10%. This specimen consisted of CD4+ or CD8+ T cells sorted from blood, obtained in a trial of the OX40 agonist ivuxolimab. These receptors originate from an adult with an advanced solid tumor such as melanoma, head and neck, liver or kidney cancer.

This sequence joins TRBV9 and TRBJ1-6, with a possible D match to TRBD1 (6 bases). The CDR3 is made up of 14 amino acids. Trimming left V 4 bases short and J 10 bases short, with 15 bases between. CDR1 and CDR2 from the germline V gene are SGDLS and YYNGEE. CDR3 sequence: CASSLGTNRSPLHF. The DNA of the CDR3 is TGTGCCAGCAGCCTCGGGACAAATAGGTCACCCCTCCACTTT.

This clone was picked up a small number of times. The chain couples TRBV4-1 to TRBJ1-5, with a tentative D call TRBD1 (5 bases). This CDR3 region has 14 residues. Germline V gene data show CDR1 as MGHRA and CDR2 as YSYEKL. V was trimmed by 1 base and J by 6 bases, leaving 10 bases between them. The CDR3 is CASSQGGAVQPQHF. The CDR3 DNA reads as TGCGCCAGCAGCCAAGGAGGGGCTGTTCAGCCCCAGCATTTT.

The gene calls are TRBV7-9 and TRBJ2-7; 9 bases line up with TRBD1. The CDR3 is 16 amino acids. Germline loops: CDR1 SEHNR, CDR2 FQNEAQ (reference sequence). Trimming took 4 bases from V and 3 from J; bases not matched to a gene: 10. CDR3 sequence (DNA): TGTGCCAGCAGCTCCCGGACAGGGGATAAGTTCTACGAGCAGTACTTC. Amino acids: CASSSRTGDKFYEQYF.

This rearrangement joins TRBV7-6 to TRBJ2-1; D possibly corresponds to TRBD2 (6 bases). This CDR3 contains 17 residues. Looked up from germline, CDR1 is SGHVS and CDR2 is FNYEAQ. Trimming took 3 bases from V and 7 from J, leaving 22 bases between them. The CDR3 region is CASSFPFGGETENEQFF. The CDR3 DNA reads TGTGCCAGCAGCTTCCCCTTCGGGGGAGAAACTGAAAATGAGCAGTTCTTC. The complete variable domain, with remaining parts taken from reference TRBV7-6 and TRBJ2-1, reads GAGVSQSPRYKVTKRGQDVALRCDPISGHVSLYWYRQALGQGPEFLTYFNYEAQQDKSGLPNDRFSAERPEGSISTLTIQRTEQRDSAMYRCASSFPFGGETENEQFFGPGTRLTVL.

In its sample, this clone was seen once. The chain is built from TRBV7-2 and TRBJ2-3, with 8 bases identical to TRBD2. The V and J ends lost 5 bases and 2 bases, in that order; junction bases with no gene match: 15. CDR1 SGHTA and CDR2 FQGNSA come from the germline V gene. This CDR3 region has 18 residues. The DNA of the CDR3 is TGTGCCAGCAGCCTCCTCCTTATTTCAGCGGGGGACACAGATACGCAGTATTTT. The encoded protein is CASSLLLISAGDTDTQYF.

The chain has TRBV6-5 and TRBJ1-5; no clear D. From germline, CDR1 is MNHEY and CDR2 SVGAGI. The CDR3 is 12 residues long. The ends were cut back, 2 bases at V and 6 bases at J, with 5 bases in the middle. The CDR3 DNA reads TGTGCCAGCAGTTACGCAGGTCAGCCCCAGCATTTT. It yields the protein CASSYAGQPQHF.

The chain couples TRBV6-4 to TRBJ2-3; D not resolved. The CDR3 covers 15 residues. The V end lost 4 bases, the J end lost 0 bases, and 11 bases lay between the germline ends. The germline V gene has CDR1 MRHNA and CDR2 SNTAGT. CDR3 DNA: TGTGCCAGCAGTGTAATGGCAGGAAGCACAGATACGCAGTATTTT. Translating gives CASSVMAGSTDTQYF.

The V gene is TRBV6-5, the J gene TRBJ2-7; 7 bases agree with TRBD1. Germline V CDR1 and CDR2: MNHEY, SVGAGI. Losses at the gene ends were 0 bases for V and 2 bases for J; bases not matched to a gene: 4. The CDR3 loop spans 15 amino acids. The CDR3 sequence is CASSYSGQGAYEQYF. The CDR3 DNA follows: TGTGCCAGCAGTTACTCGGGGCAGGGGGCCTACGAGCAGTACTTC.

The genes are TRBV28 and TRBJ1-5; weak D call: TRBD1 (6 bases). This CDR3 is built from 16 residues. In germline, CDR1 is MDHEN, CDR2 SYDVKM. The ends were cut back, 5 bases at V and 8 bases at J, with 22 bases in the middle. CDR3 coding DNA: TGTGCCAGCAGTACCACCGGGACACCAGTCGAGGAGCCCCAGCATTTT. This sequence encodes CASSTTGTPVEEPQHF.

The chain combines TRBV10-3 with TRBJ2-1; a possible D gene is TRBD1 (5 bases). Germline V CDR1 and CDR2: ENHRY, SYGVKD. This CDR3 spans 16 amino acids. Trimming pared 3 bases from V and 7 bases from J, leaving 19 bases between. CDR3 sequence reads: CAISDLGRVVENEQFF. As DNA, the CDR3 is TGTGCCATCAGTGATTTAGGCAGGGTAGTAGAAAATGAGCAGTTCTTC.

This chain joins TRBV6-5 and TRBJ2-7; D gene ambiguous. Trimming left V 2 bases short and J 5 bases short, with 7 bases between. Germline loops: CDR1 MNHEY, CDR2 SVGAGI. The CDR3 contains 12 residues. CDR3 DNA: TGTGCCAGCAGTTACAGTCTGGACGAGCAGTACTTC. This sequence encodes CASSYSLDEQYF.

V is TRBV7-9 and J is TRBJ2-3; no reliable D call. Per germline, CDR1 SEHNR and CDR2 FQNEAQ (reference sequence). Trimming shortened V by 2 bases and J by 2 bases, and 11 bases separated the two germline ends. The CDR3 spans 15 residues. The CDR3 sequence is CASSLLGTPTDTQYF. The CDR3 DNA sequence: TGTGCCAGCAGCTTATTGGGCACCCCCACAGATACGCAGTATTTT.

This chain joins TRBV7-9 and TRBJ1-1, with TRBD1 as a possible D gene (5 bases). V was clipped by 5 bases and J by 4 bases, with 17 bases between them. Germline V gene data show CDR1 as SEHNR and CDR2 as FQNEAQ (reference sequence). The CDR3 spans 15 residues. CDR3 sequence (DNA): TGTGCCAGCAGCGCGAGGGCAGGGTCGGGCACTGAAGCTTTCTTT. This codes for CASSARAGSGTEAFF. The complete variable domain, with remaining parts taken from reference TRBV7-9 and TRBJ1-1, reads DTGVSQNPRHKITKRGQNVTFRCDPISEHNRLYWYRQTLGQGPEFLTYFQNEAQLEKSRLLSDRFSAERPKGSFSTLEIQRTEQGDSAMYLCASSARAGSGTEAFFGQGTRLTVV.

This chain connects TRBV2 to TRBJ1-6; D uncertain. Trimming took off 3 bases at V and 2 bases at J, with 11 bases between the two ends. Germline V gene sequence: CDR1 SNHLY, CDR2 FYNNEI. The CDR3 contains 16 residues. The CDR3 coding sequence is TGTGCCAGCAGTGATCGAGGGCTCACCTATAATTCACCCCTCCACTTT. This gives the protein CASSDRGLTYNSPLHF.

This rearrangement joins TRBV11-2 to TRBJ2-7; 13 nucleotides align to TRBD2. The V and J ends lost 4 bases and 5 bases, in that order; junction bases with no gene match: 5. Germline loops: CDR1 SGHAT, CDR2 FQNNGV. This CDR3 comprises 15 residues. CDR3 sequence (DNA): TGTGCCAGCAGCTCCCGGACTAGCGGGAGTCACGAGCAGTACTTC. Encoded protein: CASSSRTSGSHEQYF.

This chain links TRBV27 with TRBJ1-4; weak D call: TRBD1 (6 bases). V dropped 2 bases and J dropped 5 bases, with 21 bases sitting between them. This CDR3 has 18 residues. Germline V gives CDR1 MNHEY, CDR2 SMNVEV (reference sequence). CDR3 bases: TGTGCCAGCAGTTTACAGGGACACACCACCAAATTGAATGAAAAACTGTTTTTT. Translating gives CASSLQGHTTKLNEKLFF.

The genes are TRBV9 and TRBJ1-1; D perhaps matches TRBD1 (5 bases). CDR1 SGDLS and CDR2 YYNGEE come from the germline V gene. The ends were cut back, 3 bases at V and 1 base at J, with 10 bases in the middle. The CDR3 is made up of 14 amino acids. CDR3 DNA sequence: TGTGCCAGCAGCGAAGAAACAGGGAACACTGAAGCTTTCTTT. It specifies CASSEETGNTEAFF. Looking up the rest from reference TRBV9 and TRBJ1-1 gives the full variable domain: DSGVTQTPKHLITATGQRVTLRCSPRSGDLSVYWYQQSLDQGLQFLIQYYNGEERAKGNILERFSAQQFPDLHSELNLSSLELGDSALYFCASSEETGNTEAFFGQGTRLTVV.

The CDR3: CSTTGDEQFF. DNA for the CDR3: TGTTCCACAACAGGGGATGAGCAGTTCTTC. The chain has TRBV19 and TRBJ2-1, with TRBD1 identical over 7 bases. CDR1 is LNHDA and CDR2 is SQIVND in the germline V gene (reference sequence). The length of the CDR3 is 10 residues.

The chain couples TRBV7-2 to TRBJ2-5; no clear D. Germline V gives CDR1 SGHTA, CDR2 FQGNSA. The CDR3 runs 13 residues. Between the trimmed V and J ends, which lost 5 bases and 3 bases, there was a span of 10 bases. The CDR3 DNA reads as TGTGCCAGCAGCCCCCGGATAAAAGAGACCCAGTACTTC. This translates into CASSPRIKETQYF. The variable domain in full, with the rest retrieved from reference TRBV7-2 and TRBJ2-5, is GAGVSQSPSNKVTEKGKDVELRCDPISGHTALYWYRQSLGQGLEFLIYFQGNSAPDKSGLPSDRFSAERTGGSVSTLTIQRTQQEDSAVYLCASSPRIKETQYFGPGTRLLVL.

On this clone itself: No DNA is shown, since the ends of the CDR3 on it are uncertain; the CDR3 is the one TCRdb lists. The chain has TRBV6-6 and TRBJ2-6. The length of the CDR3 is 13 amino acids, counting both ends. The germline CDR1 and CDR2 sequences are MNHNY and SVGAGI (reference sequence). CDR3 region: CASSTSGANVLTF.

The chain has TRBV5-8 and TRBJ2-1, with no clear D. Germline values: CDR1 SGHTS, CDR2 YDEGEE. V lost 1 base and J lost 5, with 1 base in between. This CDR3 spans 11 amino acids. The CDR3 loop is CASSLNNEQFF. DNA for the CDR3: TGTGCCAGCAGCTTGAACAATGAGCAGTTCTTC.

This chain links TRBV5-8 with TRBJ1-2; TRBD1 aligns across 8 bases. The V segment lost 4 bases and the J segment 1 base; nucleotides outside the gene matches: 6. Germline V gene sequence: CDR1 SGHTS, CDR2 YDEGEE. The CDR3 totals 15 residues. CDR3 in DNA: TGTGCCAGCAGCACCCCGGGACAGGTTAACTATGGCTACACCTTC. It codes for CASSTPGQVNYGYTF. Full variable domain (missing parts from reference TRBV5-8 and TRBJ1-2): EAGVTQSPTHLIKTRGQQATLRCSPISGHTSVYWYQQALGLGLQFLLWYDEGEERNRGNFPPRFSGRQFPNYSSELNVNALELEDSALYLCASSTPGQVNYGYTFGSGTRLTVV.

This chain joins TRBV19 and TRBJ1-1; TRBD1 agrees at 7 bases. The CDR3 consists of 14 residues. In germline, CDR1 is LNHDA, CDR2 SQIVND (reference sequence). Trimming took 5 bases from V and 5 from J; bases not matched to a gene: 8. CDR3 sequence (DNA): TGTGCCAGTAGTGTTTCAAACAGGGGTACTGAAGCTTTCTTT. Encoded protein: CASSVSNRGTEAFF.

The chain recombines TRBV27 with TRBJ2-1, with D unclear. Germline V CDR1 and CDR2: MNHEY, SMNVEV (reference sequence). V lost 4 bases and J lost 8, with 9 bases in between. The CDR3 sequence is 12 residues long. DNA for the CDR3: TGTGCCAGCAGTTCGAAGGGCGATGAGCAGTTCTTC. Translation gives CASSSKGDEQFF.

This chain uses TRBV28 with TRBJ2-2; 7 bases map to TRBD1. This CDR3 has 15 amino acids. The trim removed 8 bases at V and 7 bases at J, leaving 13 bases unmatched. The V gene's germline CDR1 is MDHEN and CDR2 SYDVKM. CDR3 sequence: CASQGEMGLVGELFF. The CDR3 DNA reads as TGTGCCAGCCAGGGGGAGATGGGGCTTGTCGGGGAGCTGTTTTTT.

CDR3 residues: CASSPLRQGATYEQYF. As DNA, the CDR3 is TGTGCCAGCAGTCCGCTTCGACAGGGGGCTACCTACGAGCAGTACTTC. This chain connects TRBV28 to TRBJ2-7; TRBD1 matches 10 bases. CDR3 length: 16 amino acids. The germline gives CDR1 MDHEN, CDR2 SYDVKM. V lost 5 bases, J lost 2 bases, and 9 bases stayed unmatched. The full variable domain, its missing parts supplied by reference TRBV28 and TRBJ2-7, is DVKVTQSSRYLVKRTGEKVFLECVQDMDHENMFWYRQDPGLGLRLIYFSYDVKMKEKGDIPEGYSVSREKKERFSLILESASTNQTSMYLCASSPLRQGATYEQYFGPGTRLTVT.

This clone was observed a single time. This chain connects TRBV9 to TRBJ1-2; a weak D match, TRBD1 (6 bases). In germline, CDR1 is SGDLS, CDR2 YYNGEE. This CDR3 has 14 residues. Trimming stripped 0 bases from V and 4 bases from J, with 10 bases between. The chain's CDR3 is CASSVDRVPYGYTF. The CDR3 bases are TGTGCCAGCAGCGTAGACAGGGTCCCCTATGGCTACACCTTC. Supplemented by reference TRBV9 and TRBJ1-2, the full variable domain reads DSGVTQTPKHLITATGQRVTLRCSPRSGDLSVYWYQQSLDQGLQFLIQYYNGEERAKGNILERFSAQQFPDLHSELNLSSLELGDSALYFCASSVDRVPYGYTFGSGTRLTVV.